These 11 T cell receptor beta chains were sequenced from one sample in a study of identical twins. TCRdb redid the calling of the 5' RACE reads with MiXCR, one entry per CDR3 protein. Of 400,000 to 550,000 distinct CDR3 sequences in the sample, more than 13% were seen once. These sequences were also reported in another study, on yellow fever vaccine responses in identical twins.

Sequencing was performed on CD4+ T cells sorted from blood. The origin of the receptors is a woman aged 18-35 years in good health.

This clonotype showed up many times. V and J are TRBV28 and TRBJ1-2, with a possible D match to TRBD1 (5 bases). This CDR3 is 14 amino acids long. Per the germline V gene, CDR1 is MDHEN and CDR2 is SYDVKM. V gave up 8 bases and J gave up 3 bases, with 16 bases separating them. The CDR3 sequence: CASGIRRGHYGYTF. CDR3 sequence (DNA): TGTGCCAGCGGAATCCGGAGGGGTCACTATGGCTACACCTTC.

The chain employs TRBV2 and TRBJ2-3; 11 bases are a match to TRBD2. The CDR3 has 16 residues. The V and J ends lost 11 bases and 0 bases, in that order; junction bases with no gene match: 10. Germline-derived CDR1 and CDR2 are SNHLY and FYNNEI. CDR3 sequence (DNA): TGTGCCGCGGATCTAGCGGGGGGCTTTAGCACAGATACGCAGTATTTT. Translated: CAADLAGGFSTDTQYF.

This clonotype was detected only a few times. V usage is TRBV20-1 and J usage is TRBJ2-3, with D tentatively TRBD2 (7 bases). CDR1 is DFQATT, CDR2 SNEGSKA, per germline (reference sequence). The CDR3 covers 14 residues. The CDR3 protein is CRSSGGAGTDTQYF. In nucleotides, the CDR3 is TGCCGCTCATCTGGGGGGGCTGGCACAGATACGCAGTATTTT.

J is TRBJ2-1 and V is TRBV20-1; D is perhaps TRBD2 (6 bases). Germline CDR1 and CDR2: DFQATT and SNEGSKA (reference sequence). The CDR3 has 14 residues. V was cut by 8 bases and J by 4 bases, with 18 bases left in between. CDR3 nucleotide sequence: TGCAGTAAAGAGTCGGGGGAAAGGTACAATGAGCAGTTCTTC. This gives the protein CSKESGERYNEQFF.

At least ten counts were recorded for this clonotype. This chain links TRBV12-3 or TRBV12-4 with TRBJ2-7, with 8 bases fitting TRBD2. The CDR3 runs to 13 residues. The J segment lost 3 bases and the V segment lost 6 bases, leaving 4 bases of the junction unmatched. This CDR3 is CASSRLAYYEQYF. CDR3 sequence (DNA): TGTGCCAGCAGCCGACTAGCGTACTACGAGCAGTACTTC.

This clonotype was detected ten times or more. The chain links TRBV5-6 to TRBJ1-2; TRBD1 is a possible D gene (6 bases). Between the trimmed V and J ends, which lost 0 bases and 5 bases, there was a span of 14 bases. CDR1 and CDR2 (germline): SGHDT, YYEEEE. This CDR3 contains 15 residues. For the CDR3, the DNA is TGTGCCAGCAGCTTGGGACCCGGGGGCCCATATGGCTACACCTTC. Translating gives CASSLGPGGPYGYTF.

This chain uses TRBV28 with TRBJ2-7; D is uncertain. This CDR3 contains 12 residues. Deletions cut 5 bases from V and 4 bases from J, with 9 bases between. CDR1 is MDHEN, CDR2 SYDVKM, per germline. The CDR3 region is CASSIRLYEQYF. DNA of the CDR3: TGTGCCAGCAGTATTAGGTTGTACGAGCAGTACTTC.

V usage is TRBV5-1 and J usage is TRBJ2-7; 10 bases fit TRBD1. Germline CDR1 and CDR2: SGHRS and YFSETQ. V trimming: 4 bases; J trimming: 4 bases; junction bases outside the gene matches: 8. The length of the CDR3 is 15 residues. The CDR3 reads CASSGQGDPLYEQYF. CDR3 nucleotides: TGCGCCAGCAGCGGACAGGGGGACCCCTTGTACGAGCAGTACTTC.

In this sample, this clonotype turned up many times. V and J are TRBV7-2 and TRBJ2-3; D remains unclear. CDR1 SGHTA and CDR2 FQGNSA come from the germline V gene. Trimming left V 2 bases short and J 2 bases short, with 17 bases between. The CDR3 sequence is 17 residues long. The CDR3 coding sequence is TGTGCCAGCAGCTTACTAACCCGCGGCACTCCCACAGATACGCAGTATTTT. This encodes CASSLLTRGTPTDTQYF.

This clonotype was found many times. This rearrangement joins TRBV9 to TRBJ2-1; TRBD2 matches at 9 bases. Germline CDR1 and CDR2: SGDLS and YYNGEE. CDR3 length: 14 amino acids. The junction had 7 bases not matched to a gene; V was cut back by 3 bases and J by 9 bases. CDR3 protein: CASSGTSVRGEQFF. The CDR3 DNA reads TGTGCCAGCAGCGGGACTAGCGTTCGGGGTGAGCAGTTCTTC.

The table lists this clonotype with a few counts. The chain uses TRBV29-1 and TRBJ1-2; D might be TRBD1 (6 bases). The CDR3 extends over 13 amino acids. V shed 7 bases and J shed 2 bases, with 14 bases lying between them. Looked up from germline, CDR1 is SQVTM and CDR2 is ANQGSEA. In DNA form, the CDR3 reads TGCAGCGCTGTTTCCGGACAGAACTATGGCTACACCTTC. Its protein is CSAVSGQNYGYTF.